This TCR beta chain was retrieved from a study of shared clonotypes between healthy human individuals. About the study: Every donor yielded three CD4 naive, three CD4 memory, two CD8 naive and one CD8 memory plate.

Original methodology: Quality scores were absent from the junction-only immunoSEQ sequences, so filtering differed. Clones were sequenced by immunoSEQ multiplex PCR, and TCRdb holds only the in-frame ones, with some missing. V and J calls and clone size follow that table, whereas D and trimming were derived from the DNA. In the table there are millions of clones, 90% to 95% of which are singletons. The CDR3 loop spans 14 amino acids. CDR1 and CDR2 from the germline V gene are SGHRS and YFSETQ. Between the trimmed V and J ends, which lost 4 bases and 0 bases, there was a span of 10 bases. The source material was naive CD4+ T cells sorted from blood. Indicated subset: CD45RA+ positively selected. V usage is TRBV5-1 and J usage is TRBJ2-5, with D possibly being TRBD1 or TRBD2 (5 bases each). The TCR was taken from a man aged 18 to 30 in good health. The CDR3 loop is CASSKGPNQETQYF. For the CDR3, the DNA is TGCGCCAGCAGCAAGGGACCGAACCAAGAGACCCAGTACTTC.